This TCR beta chain was documented in a study of early T cells in non-severe SARS-CoV-2 infection. As for the study in general: Chains were not paired, and sequencing was done on bulk RNA from unsorted whole blood.

Attached unique molecular identifiers marked individual cDNA molecules. TCRdb reprocessed the 5' RACE reads with MiXCR, giving one entry per CDR3 protein. Altogether 75,000 to 100,000 distinct CDR3 sequences are present, more than 13% being singletons, with the ten largest covering around 5.8%. The germline CDR1 and CDR2 sequences are MDHEN and SYDVKM. The CDR3 has 15 residues. J was trimmed by 4 bases and V by 6 bases; bases with no gene match: 9. The table lists this clonotype with a few counts. What was sequenced was whole blood. J is TRBJ2-7 and V is TRBV28; 10 bases are a match to TRBD2. The sequence was collected from an adult who was a healthcare worker with PCR-confirmed SARS-CoV-2 infection or an uninfected control (not recorded which). The CDR3 region is CASSSTAGGFYEQYF. As DNA, the CDR3 is TGTGCCAGCAGCAGTACAGCGGGAGGGTTTTACGAGCAGTACTTC. Using reference TRBV28 and TRBJ2-7 for the parts outside the CDR3, the full variable domain is DVKVTQSSRYLVKRTGEKVFLECVQDMDHENMFWYRQDPGLGLRLIYFSYDVKMKEKGDIPEGYSVSREKKERFSLILESASTNQTSMYLCASSSTAGGFYEQYFGPGTRLTVT.